The following is a TCR beta chain sequence with its context. What it binds is not known. Sequenced by immunoSEQ multiplex PCR; TCRdb stores in-frame clones only, minus some. The sample lists under 50,000 clones; over 85% were seen once. The data belong to a study of cytomegalovirus exposure and HLA in healthy donors. Turning to the study itself: The 130 or so validation repertoires used the same platform as the approximately 670 first-cohort repertoires (as reported by a later analysis).

Overall study results and limits: Rare sequences made up most TCRs, while some public TCRs were found in many donors. Overall, around 150 TCR beta chains were annotated as cytomegalovirus-associated.

V lost 7 bases and J lost 2, with 15 bases in between. Germline V CDR1 and CDR2: SNHLY, FYNNEI. This CDR3 has 14 residues. This TCR derives from a woman aged 18 to 35 in good health and CMV-seronegative. The chain uses TRBV2 and TRBJ2-7; a possible D gene is TRBD2 (7 bases). The sequencing sample was made of PBMCs. The CDR3 DNA is TGTGCCAGCAATGCGGGGGCCCGCACCTACGAGCAGTACTTC. This translates into CASNAGARTYEQYF. The entire variable domain, with the rest obtained from reference TRBV2 and TRBJ2-7, is as follows: EPEVTQTPSHQVTQMGQEVILRCVPISNHLYFYWYRQILGQKVEFLVSFYNNEISEKSEIFDDQFSVERPDGSNFTLKIRSTKLEDSAMYFCASNAGARTYEQYFGPGTRLTVT.